This T cell receptor beta chain was retrieved from a study of blood T cells in healthy people across ages. A second about 7 to 11 cycle PCR used barcoded and J-beta primers. TCRdb recomputed calls from the 5' RACE reads with MiXCR, one row per CDR3 protein. The sample has 800,000 or so distinct CDR3 sequences, roughly 25% seen once. The CDR3 has 13 amino acids. V was shortened by 10 bases and J by 15 bases, with 25 bases between the two germline ends. Per the germline V gene, CDR1 is SNHLY and CDR2 is FYNNEI. This clonotype was detected a few times. Its antigen is still unknown. Whole-study findings and limits: Aged donors had fewer naive CD4+ cells and lower diversity than long-lived donors.

Isolating PBMCs gave at least 7 million of these cells per sample. The data were also submitted as part of a second study, on T cells of mothers and their children.

The sequenced sample was blood. This clonotype was sampled from a boy between 10 and 17 years old in good health. The chain recombines TRBV2 with TRBJ2-4, with unresolved D. CDR3 sequence (DNA): TGTGCCATCCCTCAACTTACACGGCCCTCAGGGTACTTC. Amino acid sequence: CAIPQLTRPSGYF. The full variable domain, in which reference TRBV2 and TRBJ2-4 provide the parts outside the CDR3, is EPEVTQTPSHQVTQMGQEVILRCVPISNHLYFYWYRQILGQKVEFLVSFYNNEISEKSEIFDDQFSVERPDGSNFTLKIRSTKLEDSAMYFCAIPQLTRPSGYFGAGTRLSVL.